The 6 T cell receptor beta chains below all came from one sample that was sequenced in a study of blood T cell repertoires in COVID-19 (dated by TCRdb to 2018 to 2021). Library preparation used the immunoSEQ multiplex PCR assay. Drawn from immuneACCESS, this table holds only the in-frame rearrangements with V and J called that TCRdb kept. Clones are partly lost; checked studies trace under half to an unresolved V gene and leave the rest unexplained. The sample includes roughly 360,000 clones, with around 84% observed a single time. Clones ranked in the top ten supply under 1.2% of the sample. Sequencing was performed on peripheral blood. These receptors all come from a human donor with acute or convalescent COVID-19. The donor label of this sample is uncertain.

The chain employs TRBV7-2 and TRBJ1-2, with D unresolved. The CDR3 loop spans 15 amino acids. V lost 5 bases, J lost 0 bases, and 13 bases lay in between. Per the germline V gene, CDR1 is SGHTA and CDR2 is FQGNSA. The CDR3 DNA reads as TGTGCCAGCAGCCTGCGGCCTAACCCTAACTATGGCTACACCTTC. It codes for CASSLRPNPNYGYTF.

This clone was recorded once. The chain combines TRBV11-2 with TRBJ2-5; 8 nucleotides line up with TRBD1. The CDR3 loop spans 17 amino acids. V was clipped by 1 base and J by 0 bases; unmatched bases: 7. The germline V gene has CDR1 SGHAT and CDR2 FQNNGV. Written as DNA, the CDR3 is TGTGCCAGCAGCTTAGGAGGCTACAGGGGGTACCAAGAGACCCAGTACTTC. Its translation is CASSLGGYRGYQETQYF.

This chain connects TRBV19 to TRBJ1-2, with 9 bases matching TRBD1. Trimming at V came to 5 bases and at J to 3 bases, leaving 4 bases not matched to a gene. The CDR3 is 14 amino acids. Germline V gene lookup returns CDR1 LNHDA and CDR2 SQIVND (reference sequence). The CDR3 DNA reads TGTGCCAGTAGTCACCGGGACAGGGACTATGGCTACACCTTC. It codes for CASSHRDRDYGYTF.

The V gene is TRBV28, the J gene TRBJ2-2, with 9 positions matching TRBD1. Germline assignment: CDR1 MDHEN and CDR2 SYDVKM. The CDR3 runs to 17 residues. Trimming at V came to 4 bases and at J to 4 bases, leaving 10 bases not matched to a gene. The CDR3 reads CASSSWTGAELTGELFF. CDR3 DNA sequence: TGTGCCAGCAGTTCATGGACAGGGGCGGAACTCACCGGGGAGCTGTTTTTT.

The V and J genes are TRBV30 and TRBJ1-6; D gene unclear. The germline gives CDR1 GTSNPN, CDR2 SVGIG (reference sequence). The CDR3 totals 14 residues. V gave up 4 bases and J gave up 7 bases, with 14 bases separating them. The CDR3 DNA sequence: TGTGCCTGGAATTTGTCGGGTCGAAATTCACCCCTCCACTTT. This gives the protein CAWNLSGRNSPLHF.

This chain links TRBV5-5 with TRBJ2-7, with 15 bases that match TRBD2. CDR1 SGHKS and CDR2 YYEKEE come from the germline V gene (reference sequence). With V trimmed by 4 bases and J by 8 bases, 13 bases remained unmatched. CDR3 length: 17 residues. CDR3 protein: CASSPRGGLAGGEKQYF. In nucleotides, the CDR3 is TGTGCCAGCAGCCCTAGAGGAGGACTAGCGGGAGGGGAGAAGCAGTACTTC. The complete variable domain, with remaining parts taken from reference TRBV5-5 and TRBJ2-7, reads DAGVTQSPTHLIKTRGQQVTLRCSPISGHKSVSWYQQVLGQGPQFIFQYYEKEERGRGNFPDRFSARQFPNYSSELNVNALLLGDSALYLCASSPRGGLAGGEKQYFGPGTRLTVT.